This is a list of T cell receptor beta chains from one sample in a study of vaccination effects on CD4 cells after COVID-19. TCRdb's table, derived via immunoSEQ multiplex PCR, lists solely in-frame clones and lacks some. Among about 66,000 clones listed, 65% to 80% were seen once. The antigens for these receptors are not known. The source was CD4+ T cells from PBMCs cultured without peptide, collected after COVID-19 vaccination. Source of these receptors: a human donor who received a COVID-19 vaccine. The CDR3 runs from the conserved cysteine through the conserved F or W. The order of the fields is V gene, D gene, J gene, clone size, CDR3 protein, CDR3 DNA. A D gene is named only where the DNA matches it firmly. Only part of the rows carry a size: once, few, many, or a class if the clone is expanded.

V gene: TRBV6-2/TRBV6-3; D gene: .; J gene: TRBJ2-5; clone size: .; CDR3 protein: CASSSPRVKTQYF; CDR3 DNA: TGTGCCAGCAGTTCCCCCCGGGTGAAGACCCAGTACTTC
V gene: TRBV9; D gene: .; J gene: TRBJ1-1; clone size: .; CDR3 protein: CASRSSENTEAFF; CDR3 DNA: TGTGCCAGCAGAAGTTCTGAGAACACTGAAGCTTTCTTT
V gene: TRBV5-6; D gene: .; J gene: TRBJ2-1; clone size: .; CDR3 protein: CASSFGSRINEQFF; CDR3 DNA: TGTGCCAGCAGCTTTGGGTCGCGGATCAATGAGCAGTTCTTC
V gene: TRBV6-5; D gene: .; J gene: TRBJ1-6; clone size: .; CDR3 protein: CASSYSKRGYNSPLHF; CDR3 DNA: TGTGCCAGCAGTTACTCGAAAAGGGGGTATAATTCACCCCTCCACTTT
V gene: TRBV7-2; D gene: TRBD2; J gene: TRBJ2-5; clone size: .; CDR3 protein: CASSASSGGPGETQYF; CDR3 DNA: TGTGCCAGCAGCGCCTCTAGCGGGGGGCCCGGAGAGACCCAGTACTTC
V gene: TRBV4-1; D gene: TRBD1; J gene: TRBJ1-6; clone size: few; CDR3 protein: CASSQVPTGNNSPLHF; CDR3 DNA: TGCGCCAGCAGCCAAGTACCGACAGGGAATAATTCACCCCTCCACTTT
V gene: TRBV7-9; D gene: .; J gene: TRBJ1-2; clone size: .; CDR3 protein: CASRLLRCGYTF; CDR3 DNA: TGTGCCAGCAGACTATTGCGATGTGGCTACACCTTC
V gene: TRBV6-5; D gene: .; J gene: TRBJ2-3; clone size: .; CDR3 protein: CASSFTGSTDTQYF; CDR3 DNA: TGTGCCAGCAGTTTTACGGGGAGCACAGATACGCAGTATTTT
V gene: TRBV24-1; D gene: TRBD1; J gene: TRBJ2-4; clone size: .; CDR3 protein: CATSDTGTGLTKNIQYF; CDR3 DNA: TGTGCCACCAGTGACACCGGGACAGGGTTGACCAAAAACATTCAGTACTTC
V gene: TRBV27; D gene: .; J gene: TRBJ2-3; clone size: .; CDR3 protein: CASSLSGTVMDTQYF; CDR3 DNA: TGTGCCAGCAGTTTATCAGGCACTGTCATGGATACGCAGTATTTT
V gene: TRBV30; D gene: .; J gene: TRBJ1-5; clone size: few; CDR3 protein: CAWKIGGSNQPQHF; CDR3 DNA: TGTGCCTGGAAAATAGGGGGTAGCAATCAGCCCCAGCATTTT
V gene: TRBV3-1/TRBV3-2; D gene: TRBD2; J gene: TRBJ2-5; clone size: once; CDR3 protein: CASSQAVVAGGRFLETQYF; CDR3 DNA: TGTGCCAGCAGCCAAGCAGTGGTAGCGGGGGGGCGATTCCTGGAGACCCAGTACTTC
V gene: TRBV2; D gene: .; J gene: TRBJ2-2; clone size: few; CDR3 protein: CASRNSDQGTGELFF; CDR3 DNA: TGTGCCAGCAGGAACTCCGACCAAGGAACCGGGGAGCTGTTTTTT
V gene: TRBV7-2; D gene: TRBD1; J gene: TRBJ1-4; clone size: .; CDR3 protein: CASSLVANRGLNEKLFF; CDR3 DNA: TGTGCCAGCAGCTTAGTGGCTAACAGGGGCCTTAATGAAAAACTGTTTTTT
V gene: TRBV29-1; D gene: .; J gene: TRBJ1-5; clone size: .; CDR3 protein: CSVVQGSNQPQHF; CDR3 DNA: TGCAGCGTTGTTCAGGGATCCAATCAGCCCCAGCATTTT
V gene: TRBV5-6; D gene: .; J gene: TRBJ2-3; clone size: .; CDR3 protein: CASSLRRVLSADTQYF; CDR3 DNA: TGTGCCAGCAGCTTGAGGAGGGTCTTGAGCGCAGATACGCAGTATTTT
V gene: TRBV19; D gene: .; J gene: TRBJ2-2; clone size: .; CDR3 protein: CASSRDRAGELFF; CDR3 DNA: TGTGCCAGTAGTAGGGATCGGGCCGGGGAGCTGTTTTTT
V gene: TRBV24-1; D gene: .; J gene: TRBJ1-3; clone size: .; CDR3 protein: CATRPLGNTIYF; CDR3 DNA: TGTGCCACCAGGCCTTTGGGAAACACCATATATTTT
V gene: TRBV20-1; D gene: .; J gene: TRBJ1-2; clone size: few; CDR3 protein: CSASPGAYGYTF; CDR3 DNA: TGCAGTGCTAGTCCAGGGGCCTATGGCTACACCTTC
V gene: TRBV19; D gene: .; J gene: TRBJ2-5; clone size: .; CDR3 protein: CASSITAGDRQETQYF; CDR3 DNA: TGTGCCAGTAGTATTACGGCAGGGGATAGACAAGAGACCCAGTACTTC
V gene: TRBV6-5; D gene: .; J gene: TRBJ1-5; clone size: .; CDR3 protein: CASTQRGYQPQHF; CDR3 DNA: TGTGCCAGCACCCAGCGGGGGTATCAGCCCCAGCATTTT
V gene: TRBV28; D gene: .; J gene: TRBJ1-1; clone size: .; CDR3 protein: CASERNSEAFF; CDR3 DNA: TGTGCCAGCGAGAGAAACTCTGAAGCTTTCTTT
V gene: TRBV10-3; D gene: .; J gene: TRBJ2-5; clone size: .; CDR3 protein: CAIRAGVGDGETQYF; CDR3 DNA: TGTGCCATCAGGGCGGGTGTGGGGGATGGAGAGACCCAGTACTTC
V gene: TRBV5-1; D gene: TRBD2; J gene: TRBJ2-3; clone size: .; CDR3 protein: CASSLNAGGPSTDTQYF; CDR3 DNA: TGCGCCAGCAGCTTGAACGCGGGGGGGCCTAGCACAGATACGCAGTATTTT
V gene: TRBV28; D gene: .; J gene: TRBJ1-5; clone size: .; CDR3 protein: CASGGTANQPQHF; CDR3 DNA: TGTGCCAGCGGGGGGACTGCAAATCAGCCCCAGCATTTT
V gene: TRBV2; D gene: .; J gene: TRBJ1-1; clone size: .; CDR3 protein: CASSDRVPSTEAFF; CDR3 DNA: TGTGCCAGCAGTGACAGGGTCCCTAGCACTGAAGCTTTCTTT
V gene: TRBV5-4; D gene: .; J gene: TRBJ1-1; clone size: .; CDR3 protein: CASSSRVGTEAFF; CDR3 DNA: TGTGCCAGCAGCTCCAGGGTAGGGACTGAAGCTTTCTTT
V gene: TRBV7-2; D gene: .; J gene: TRBJ1-2; clone size: few; CDR3 protein: CASSLNGYGYTF; CDR3 DNA: TGTGCCAGCAGCTTAAACGGGTATGGCTACACCTTC
V gene: TRBV4-2; D gene: TRBD1; J gene: TRBJ2-3; clone size: .; CDR3 protein: CASSQWDREADTQYF; CDR3 DNA: TGTGCCAGCAGCCAATGGGACAGGGAGGCAGATACGCAGTATTTT
V gene: TRBV7-8; D gene: TRBD1; J gene: TRBJ1-1; clone size: .; CDR3 protein: CASRIGTVSNTEAFF; CDR3 DNA: TGTGCCAGCAGAATCGGGACAGTCTCGAACACTGAAGCTTTCTTT
V gene: TRBV18; D gene: .; J gene: TRBJ2-2; clone size: few; CDR3 protein: CASSPPSWQSSGELFF; CDR3 DNA: TGTGCCAGCTCACCACCGTCCTGGCAATCATCCGGGGAGCTGTTTTTT
V gene: TRBV28; D gene: TRBD1; J gene: TRBJ2-2; clone size: .; CDR3 protein: CASSPIDRATGELFF; CDR3 DNA: TGTGCCAGCAGTCCTATTGACAGGGCCACCGGGGAGCTGTTTTTT
V gene: TRBV24-1; D gene: .; J gene: TRBJ2-3; clone size: once; CDR3 protein: CATSDRSSPSTDTQYF; CDR3 DNA: TGTGCCACCAGTGACAGGAGTAGCCCTAGCACAGATACGCAGTATTTT
V gene: TRBV19; D gene: .; J gene: TRBJ1-4; clone size: few; CDR3 protein: CASEGPSLNEKLFF; CDR3 DNA: TGTGCCAGTGAGGGGCCGAGCCTTAATGAAAAACTGTTTTTT
V gene: TRBV2; D gene: .; J gene: TRBJ2-2; clone size: .; CDR3 protein: CASRLGEFFTGELFF; CDR3 DNA: TGTGCCAGCAGACTGGGGGAGTTTTTCACCGGGGAGCTGTTTTTT
V gene: TRBV5-1; D gene: .; J gene: TRBJ1-3; clone size: .; CDR3 protein: CASSLVGTSSGNTIYF; CDR3 DNA: TGCGCCAGCAGCTTGGTCGGGACCAGCTCTGGAAACACCATATATTTT
V gene: TRBV4-1; D gene: .; J gene: TRBJ1-1; clone size: .; CDR3 protein: CASSQVSLRNTEAFF; CDR3 DNA: TGCGCCAGCAGCCAAGTTTCTCTAAGGAACACTGAAGCTTTCTTT
V gene: TRBV5-4; D gene: .; J gene: TRBJ2-1; clone size: once; CDR3 protein: CASRTDTSSYNEQFF; CDR3 DNA: TGTGCCAGCAGAACTGACACAAGCTCCTACAATGAGCAGTTCTTC
V gene: TRBV20-1; D gene: .; J gene: TRBJ1-4; clone size: .; CDR3 protein: CSATDKTLVFF; CDR3 DNA: TGCAGTGCTACCGATAAAACGTTAGTGTTTTTT
V gene: TRBV3-1/TRBV3-2; D gene: .; J gene: TRBJ2-5; clone size: .; CDR3 protein: CASSQVRQTQYF; CDR3 DNA: TGTGCCAGCAGCCAAGTACGACAGACCCAGTACTTC
V gene: TRBV2; D gene: TRBD2; J gene: TRBJ2-3; clone size: .; CDR3 protein: CASRWRGAADTQYF; CDR3 DNA: TGTGCCAGCAGGTGGCGGGGGGCGGCAGATACGCAGTATTTT
V gene: TRBV10-2; D gene: .; J gene: TRBJ1-1; clone size: .; CDR3 protein: CASSSPRGYTEAFF; CDR3 DNA: TGCGCCAGCAGTTCCCCGCGGGGGTACACTGAAGCTTTCTTT
V gene: TRBV2; D gene: .; J gene: TRBJ2-5; clone size: .; CDR3 protein: CASAKGWGETQYF; CDR3 DNA: TGTGCCAGCGCTAAAGGGTGGGGAGAGACCCAGTACTTC
V gene: TRBV15; D gene: .; J gene: TRBJ1-1; clone size: .; CDR3 protein: CATSRDIQGGTEAFF; CDR3 DNA: TGTGCCACCAGCAGAGATATACAGGGAGGCACTGAAGCTTTCTTT
V gene: TRBV7-2; D gene: .; J gene: TRBJ1-2; clone size: .; CDR3 protein: CASSLAGGLTTLTNYGYTF; CDR3 DNA: TGTGCCAGCAGCTTAGCGGGGGGGCTCACCACCCTCACTAACTATGGCTACACCTTC
V gene: TRBV24-1; D gene: .; J gene: TRBJ2-6; clone size: .; CDR3 protein: CATSDSQGKRSGANVLTF; CDR3 DNA: TGTGCCACCAGTGATTCCCAGGGTAAACGGTCTGGGGCCAACGTCCTGACTTTC
V gene: TRBV2; D gene: .; J gene: TRBJ2-1; clone size: .; CDR3 protein: CATSGDLSYNEQFF; CDR3 DNA: TGTGCCACCTCAGGGGACCTCTCCTACAATGAGCAGTTCTTC
V gene: TRBV29-1; D gene: TRBD2; J gene: TRBJ2-3; clone size: .; CDR3 protein: CSGSPAGYTDTQYF; CDR3 DNA: TGCAGCGGGTCTCCAGCGGGGTACACAGATACGCAGTATTTT
V gene: TRBV19; D gene: .; J gene: TRBJ2-1; clone size: .; CDR3 protein: CASTQRVTASSYNEQFF; CDR3 DNA: TGTGCCAGTACCCAAAGGGTGACTGCTAGCTCCTACAATGAGCAGTTCTTC
V gene: TRBV9; D gene: TRBD2; J gene: TRBJ2-1; clone size: .; CDR3 protein: CASSISRGTYNEQFF; CDR3 DNA: TGTGCCAGCAGCATCTCGCGGGGGACCTACAATGAGCAGTTCTTC
V gene: TRBV5-1; D gene: .; J gene: TRBJ2-2; clone size: .; CDR3 protein: CASSATVTTGELFF; CDR3 DNA: TGCGCCAGCAGCGCGACAGTGACCACCGGGGAGCTGTTTTTT
V gene: TRBV6-1; D gene: .; J gene: TRBJ1-2; clone size: once; CDR3 protein: CASSEQGHYGYTF; CDR3 DNA: TGTGCCAGCAGTGAACAGGGGCACTATGGCTACACCTTC
V gene: TRBV7-2; D gene: TRBD1; J gene: TRBJ1-6; clone size: .; CDR3 protein: CASSMGQGGGTYNSPLHF; CDR3 DNA: TGTGCCAGCAGCATGGGACAGGGCGGCGGTACATATAATTCACCCCTCCACTTT
V gene: TRBV7-8; D gene: TRBD2; J gene: TRBJ2-2; clone size: few; CDR3 protein: CASSPRSGDTGELFF; CDR3 DNA: TGTGCCAGCAGCCCTCGTAGCGGGGACACCGGGGAGCTGTTTTTT
V gene: TRBV19; D gene: TRBD1; J gene: TRBJ1-2; clone size: .; CDR3 protein: CASGDRGLAYGYTF; CDR3 DNA: TGTGCCAGTGGGGACAGGGGGTTAGCCTATGGCTACACCTTC